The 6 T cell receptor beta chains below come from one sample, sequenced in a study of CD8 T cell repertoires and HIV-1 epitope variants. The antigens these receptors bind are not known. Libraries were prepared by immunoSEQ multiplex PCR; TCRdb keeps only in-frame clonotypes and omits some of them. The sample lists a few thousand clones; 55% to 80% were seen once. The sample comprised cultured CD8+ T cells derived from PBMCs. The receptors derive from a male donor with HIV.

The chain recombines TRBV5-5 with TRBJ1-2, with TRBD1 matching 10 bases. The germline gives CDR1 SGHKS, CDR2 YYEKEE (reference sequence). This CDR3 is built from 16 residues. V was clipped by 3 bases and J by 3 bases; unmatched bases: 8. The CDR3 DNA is TGTGCCAGCAGCTCCCTGCTTGGACAGGGGGACTATGGCTACACCTTC. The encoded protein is CASSSLLGQGDYGYTF. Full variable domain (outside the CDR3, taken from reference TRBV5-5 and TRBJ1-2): DAGVTQSPTHLIKTRGQQVTLRCSPISGHKSVSWYQQVLGQGPQFIFQYYEKEERGRGNFPDRFSARQFPNYSSELNVNALLLGDSALYLCASSSLLGQGDYGYTFGSGTRLTVV.

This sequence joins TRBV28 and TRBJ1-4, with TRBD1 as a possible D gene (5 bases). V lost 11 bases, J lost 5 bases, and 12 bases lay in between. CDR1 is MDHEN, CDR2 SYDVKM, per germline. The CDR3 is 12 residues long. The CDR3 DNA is TGTGCCCTAGGCAGGGACAATGAAAAACTGTTTTTT. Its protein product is CALGRDNEKLFF.

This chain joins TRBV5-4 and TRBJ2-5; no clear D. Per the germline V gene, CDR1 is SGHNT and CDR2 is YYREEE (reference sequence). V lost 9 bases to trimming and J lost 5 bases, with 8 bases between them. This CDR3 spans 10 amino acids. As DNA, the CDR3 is TGTGCCACCCCAGCGGAGACCCAGTACTTC. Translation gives CATPAETQYF.

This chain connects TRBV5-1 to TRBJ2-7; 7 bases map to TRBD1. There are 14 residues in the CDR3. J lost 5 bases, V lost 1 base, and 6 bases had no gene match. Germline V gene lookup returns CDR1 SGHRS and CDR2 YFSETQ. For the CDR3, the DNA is TGCGCCAGCAGCTTGTACCAGGGGGACCACGAGCAGTACTTC. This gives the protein CASSLYQGDHEQYF. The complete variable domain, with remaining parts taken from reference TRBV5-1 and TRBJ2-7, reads KAGVTQTPRYLIKTRGQQVTLSCSPISGHRSVSWYQQTPGQGLQFLFEYFSETQRNKGNFPGRFSGRQFSNSRSEMNVSTLELGDSALYLCASSLYQGDHEQYFGPGTRLTVT.

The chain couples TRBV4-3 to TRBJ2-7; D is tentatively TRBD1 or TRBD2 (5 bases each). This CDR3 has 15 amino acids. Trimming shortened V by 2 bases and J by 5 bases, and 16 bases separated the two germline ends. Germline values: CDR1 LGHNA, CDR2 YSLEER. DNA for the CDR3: TGCGCCAGCAGCCAATACCAGACAGCCGGGGACGAGCAGTACTTC. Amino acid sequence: CASSQYQTAGDEQYF.

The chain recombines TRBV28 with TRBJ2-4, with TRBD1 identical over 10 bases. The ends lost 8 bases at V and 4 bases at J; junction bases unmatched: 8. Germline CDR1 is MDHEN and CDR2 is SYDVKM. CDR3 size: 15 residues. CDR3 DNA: TGTGCCAGCGCGTCCGGGACAGGGGATAAAAACATTCAGTACTTC. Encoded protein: CASASGTGDKNIQYF.